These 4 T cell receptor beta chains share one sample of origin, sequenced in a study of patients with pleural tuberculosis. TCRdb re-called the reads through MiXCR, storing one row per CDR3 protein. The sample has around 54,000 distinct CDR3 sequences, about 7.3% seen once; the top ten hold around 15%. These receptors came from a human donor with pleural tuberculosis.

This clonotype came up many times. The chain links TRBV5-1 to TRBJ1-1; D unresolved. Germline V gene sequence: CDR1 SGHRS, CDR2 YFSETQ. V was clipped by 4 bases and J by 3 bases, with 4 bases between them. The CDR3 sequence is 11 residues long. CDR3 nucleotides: TGCGCCAGCAGCACCGACACTGAAGCTTTCTTT. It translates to CASSTDTEAFF.

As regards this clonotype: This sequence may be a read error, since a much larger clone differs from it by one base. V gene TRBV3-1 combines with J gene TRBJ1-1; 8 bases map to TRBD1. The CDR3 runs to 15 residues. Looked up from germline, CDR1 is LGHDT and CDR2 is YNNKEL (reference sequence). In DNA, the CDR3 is TGTGTCAGCAGCCCCCGAATGGACAGGGCCACTGAAGCTTTCTTT. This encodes CVSSPRMDRATEAFF.

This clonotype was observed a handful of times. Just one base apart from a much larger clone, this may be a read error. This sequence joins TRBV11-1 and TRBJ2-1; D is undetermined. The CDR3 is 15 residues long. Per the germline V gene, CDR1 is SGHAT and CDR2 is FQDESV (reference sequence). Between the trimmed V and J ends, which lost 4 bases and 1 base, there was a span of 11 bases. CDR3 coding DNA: TGTGCCAGCAGCTCCCAGTGGGTATCCTACAATGAGCAGTTCTTC. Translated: CASSSQWVSYNEQFF.

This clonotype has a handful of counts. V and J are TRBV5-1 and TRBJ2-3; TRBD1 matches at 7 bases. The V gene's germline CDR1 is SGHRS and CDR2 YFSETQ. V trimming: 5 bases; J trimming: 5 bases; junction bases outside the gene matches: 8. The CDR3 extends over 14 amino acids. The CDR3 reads CASSSDRAVDTQYF. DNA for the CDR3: TGCGCCAGCAGTTCCGACAGGGCGGTAGATACGCAGTATTTT. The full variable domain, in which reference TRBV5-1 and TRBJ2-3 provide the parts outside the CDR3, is KAGVTQTPRYLIKTRGQQVTLSCSPISGHRSVSWYQQTPGQGLQFLFEYFSETQRNKGNFPGRFSGRQFSNSRSEMNVSTLELGDSALYLCASSSDRAVDTQYFGPGTRLTVL.